The 21 T cell receptor beta chains below come from one sample, sequenced in a study of cytotoxic CD8 clonotypes in ibrutinib-treated CLL. Data came from immunoSEQ multiplex PCR; TCRdb stores just in-frame clones and leaves some out. The repertoire holds approximately 210,000 clones, with approximately 72% as singletons. Specimen: PBMCs, collected after 24 months of ibrutinib treatment. These receptors were collected from a human donor with chronic lymphocytic leukemia.

This clone was seen a few times. The V and J genes are TRBV19 and TRBJ1-5; tentatively, D is TRBD1 (6 bases). This CDR3 contains 13 residues. The V end lost 6 bases, the J end lost 4 bases, and 10 bases lay between the germline ends. Per germline, CDR1 LNHDA and CDR2 SQIVND (reference sequence). For the CDR3, the DNA is TGTGCCAGTAGCGGGACACTGAATCAGCCCCAGCATTTT. This translates into CASSGTLNQPQHF.

V and J are TRBV9 and TRBJ2-4, with TRBD1 matching 7 bases. In germline, CDR1 is SGDLS, CDR2 YYNGEE. Trimming cost V 3 bases and J 7 bases; bases outside gene matches: 10. The CDR3 is 15 residues long. The CDR3 loop is CASSAHTGAGNIQYF. CDR3 DNA sequence: TGTGCCAGCAGCGCCCATACAGGGGCAGGTAACATTCAGTACTTC.

The V and J genes are TRBV28 and TRBJ2-1; D may match TRBD1 or TRBD2 (5 bases each). Germline assignment: CDR1 MDHEN and CDR2 SYDVKM. Trimming removed 6 bases from V and 0 bases from J, with 21 bases in between. The CDR3 contains 18 residues. The CDR3 protein is CASRGDQPSTSSYNEQFF. The CDR3 bases are TGTGCCAGCAGGGGGGATCAGCCCTCCACCAGCTCCTACAATGAGCAGTTCTTC.

This clone was seen just once. V is TRBV11-3 and J is TRBJ2-3; D gene unclear. The germline CDR1 and CDR2 sequences are SGHNT and YENEEA. This CDR3 has 13 residues. Trimming removed 0 bases at V and 9 bases at J, with 10 bases between. The CDR3 region has the DNA TGTGCCAGCAGCTTAGATAGTTGGGGAACGCAGTATTTT. Amino acid sequence: CASSLDSWGTQYF.

This clone was detected only a few times. This chain uses TRBV27 with TRBJ2-3; 11 nucleotides match TRBD2. V shed 7 bases, J shed 4 bases, and the junction held 7 bases outside the gene matches. This CDR3 spans 15 amino acids. Germline-derived CDR1 and CDR2 are MNHEY and SMNVEV (reference sequence). The CDR3 DNA sequence: TGTGCCAGCAACCGACTAGCGGGAAGGGCAGATACGCAGTATTTT. Translating it yields CASNRLAGRADTQYF.

This clone occurred once. The genes are TRBV5-1 and TRBJ2-2, with TRBD2 matching over 7 bases. This CDR3 contains 16 residues. With V trimmed by 0 bases and J by 6 bases, 8 bases remained unmatched. Per germline, CDR1 SGHRS and CDR2 YFSETQ. The CDR3 loop is CASSLGQGGQAGELFF. Written as DNA, the CDR3 is TGCGCCAGCAGCTTGGGGCAGGGAGGGCAAGCCGGGGAGCTGTTTTTT.

The V and J genes are TRBV10-3 and TRBJ2-1, with D perhaps TRBD1 or TRBD2 (5 bases each). Per the germline V gene, CDR1 is ENHRY and CDR2 is SYGVKD. This CDR3 comprises 15 residues. V shed 2 bases and J shed 3 bases, with 11 bases lying between them. The CDR3 protein is CAISEGDPLYNEQFF. The CDR3 DNA reads as TGTGCCATCAGTGAGGGGGACCCTCTCTACAATGAGCAGTTCTTC.

This clone was recorded a few times. The chain links TRBV2 to TRBJ1-5; a weak D match, TRBD1 (5 bases). Germline-derived CDR1 and CDR2 are SNHLY and FYNNEI. The CDR3 has 18 residues. Trimming took 3 bases from V and 2 from J, leaving 20 bases between them. The CDR3 DNA follows: TGTGCCAGCAGTGAGAGTAGGAACCGGGGCGGGGGCAATCAGCCCCAGCATTTT. Translating gives CASSESRNRGGGNQPQHF.

Details on this clone: Germline and junction disagree at one end, which may indicate a read error. The chain employs TRBV30 and TRBJ2-7; D not certain. Germline V lookup: CDR1 GTSNPN, CDR2 SVGIG (reference sequence). The CDR3 contains 13 residues. CDR3 nucleotide sequence: TGTGCCTGGAGCCCTACCCTGTCCGTAAGCGAGCACTTC. Encoded protein: CAWSPTLSVSEHF.

Only one count was recorded for this clone. The chain combines TRBV7-6 with TRBJ2-7; TRBD2 might be the D (6 bases). The CDR3 covers 13 residues. Germline loops: CDR1 SGHVS, CDR2 FNYEAQ. V was shortened by 0 bases and J by 3 bases, with 6 bases between the two germline ends. CDR3 sequence reads: CASSLARDYEQYF. The CDR3 region has the DNA TGTGCCAGCAGCTTAGCGCGGGACTACGAGCAGTACTTC.

For the CDR3, the DNA is TGCGCCAGCAGCGAGGGGGGTCACCCGAACCAAGAGACCCAGTACTTC. Residues: CASSEGGHPNQETQYF. The rearrangement joins TRBV5-1 to TRBJ2-5; either TRBD1 or TRBD2 may fit D (6 bases each). V was shortened by 4 bases and J by 0 bases, with 16 bases between the two germline ends. CDR1 is SGHRS, CDR2 YFSETQ, per germline. This CDR3 has 16 residues.

This chain joins TRBV6-1 and TRBJ2-7; no clear D. This CDR3 contains 14 residues. Deletions cut 8 bases from V and 0 bases from J, with 14 bases between. The germline gives CDR1 MNHNS, CDR2 SASEGT. In DNA, the CDR3 is TGTGCCAGCGTCACGGGCTGGTACTCCTACGAGCAGTACTTC. Translated: CASVTGWYSYEQYF.

The chain carries TRBV2 and TRBJ1-1; D is ambiguous. This CDR3 is built from 12 residues. The V gene's germline CDR1 is SNHLY and CDR2 FYNNEI. V was pared by 5 bases and J by 6 bases, with 10 bases between. CDR3 protein: CASSSQTPEAFF. The CDR3 nucleotides read TGTGCCAGCAGTTCCCAAACCCCTGAAGCTTTCTTT.

The chain uses TRBV25-1 and TRBJ1-1; TRBD1 might be the D (6 bases). The CDR3 has 14 residues. Trimming removed 8 bases at V and 1 base at J, with 14 bases between. Germline assignment: CDR1 MGHDK and CDR2 SYGVNS. CDR3 residues: CASAKTGENTEAFF. In DNA, the CDR3 is TGTGCCAGCGCAAAGACAGGAGAGAACACTGAAGCTTTCTTT.

V and J are TRBV4-2 and TRBJ2-1; perhaps TRBD2 as D (5 bases). The CDR3 extends over 13 amino acids. Deletions cut 1 base from V and 10 bases from J, with 11 bases between. Germline loops: CDR1 LGHNA, CDR2 YNFKEQ. The CDR3 protein is CASSQGGIGEQFF. The CDR3 region has the DNA TGTGCCAGCAGCCAAGGAGGGATTGGGGAGCAGTTCTTC.

The chain has TRBV27 and TRBJ2-2; a weak D match, TRBD2 (5 bases). The V end lost 1 base, the J end lost 7 bases, and 13 bases lay between the germline ends. The CDR3 loop spans 15 amino acids. Germline-derived CDR1 and CDR2 are MNHEY and SMNVEV (reference sequence). The CDR3: CASSLWAGGRGELFF. The CDR3 coding sequence is TGTGCCAGCAGTTTATGGGCGGGTGGGCGCGGGGAGCTGTTTTTT.

The CDR3 nucleotides are TGTGCCAGCATTGGTCTGCCGACAGGGGGCTTGGGCTACACCTTC. Residues: CASIGLPTGGLGYTF. The genes are TRBV5-6 and TRBJ1-2; 10 nucleotides agree with TRBD1. There are 15 residues in the CDR3. Germline-derived CDR1 and CDR2 are SGHDT and YYEEEE. Germline trimming cut 6 bases from V and 8 bases from J; bases unmatched to any gene: 13.

The count of this clone is one. This rearrangement joins TRBV18 to TRBJ1-2; D is uncertain. This CDR3 contains 12 residues. Trimming left V 3 bases short and J 6 bases short, with 8 bases between. The germline CDR1 and CDR2 sequences are KGHSH and LQKENI. The chain's CDR3 is CASSPARDGYTF. The CDR3 coding sequence is TGTGCCAGCTCACCGGCTAGGGATGGCTACACCTTC.

Comment on this clone: The same CDR3 arises from other DNA sequences in this sample as well. V gene TRBV6-5 combines with J gene TRBJ1-5, with D unresolved. This CDR3 contains 13 residues. Germline-derived CDR1 and CDR2 are MNHEY and SVGAGI. V dropped 0 bases and J dropped 4 bases, with 4 bases sitting between them. The CDR3 sequence: CASSYSRNQPQHF. DNA for the CDR3: TGTGCCAGCAGTTACTCCCGGAATCAGCCCCAGCATTTT.

The chain is built from TRBV5-4 and TRBJ2-2; TRBD1 might be the D (5 bases). This CDR3 region has 15 residues. The germline V gene encodes CDR1 SGHNT and CDR2 YYREEE (reference sequence). V was cut by 1 base and J by 4 bases, with 11 bases left in between. The CDR3 DNA follows: TGTGCCAGCAGCTTGCCCCCAGGGTCCACCGGGGAGCTGTTTTTT. Protein product: CASSLPPGSTGELFF.

About this clone: This CDR3 is also generated by other DNA sequences in the sample. The genes are TRBV7-9 and TRBJ2-7, with 8 bases matching TRBD1. V trimming: 5 bases; J trimming: 0 bases; junction bases outside the gene matches: 0. In germline, CDR1 is SEHNR, CDR2 FQNEAQ (reference sequence). This CDR3 contains 13 residues. The CDR3 DNA reads TGTGCCAGCAGCGGACAGGGCTCCTACGAGCAGTACTTC. Translating it yields CASSGQGSYEQYF.